Presented here are 8 T cell receptor beta chains from one specimen sequenced in a study of cytomegalovirus exposure and HLA in healthy donors. TCRdb's copy holds only in-frame clones and misses some; the assay was immunoSEQ multiplex PCR. The data show a few hundred thousand clones, around 90% seen once. Specimen: PBMCs. The receptors stem from a woman between 18 and 29 years old in good health and CMV-seronegative.

J is TRBJ2-1 and V is TRBV29-1, with a tentative D call TRBD2 (6 bases). CDR1 is SQVTM and CDR2 is ANQGSEA in the germline V gene. CDR3 size: 14 residues. Trimming removed 4 bases at V and 0 bases at J, with 10 bases between. The CDR3 here is CSVVEGSSYNEQFF. The DNA for the CDR3 is TGCAGCGTTGTGGAGGGAAGCTCCTACAATGAGCAGTTCTTC.

CDR3 sequence reads: CASSSGDYQYQETQYF. The CDR3 nucleotides are TGTGCCAGCAGTTCGGGGGACTACCAGTACCAAGAGACCCAGTACTTC. The chain has TRBV6-5 and TRBJ2-5; TRBD2 aligns across 7 bases. The CDR3 runs to 16 residues. Trimming took 4 bases from V and 0 from J; bases not matched to a gene: 8. Germline CDR1 is MNHEY and CDR2 is SVGAGI.

This chain connects TRBV9 to TRBJ2-1; 11 bases align to TRBD2. V shed 1 base, J shed 0 bases, and the junction held 6 bases outside the gene matches. CDR1 SGDLS and CDR2 YYNGEE come from the germline V gene. This CDR3 is 18 amino acids long. The CDR3 reads CASSVLPSGGSSYNEQFF. CDR3 in DNA: TGTGCCAGCAGCGTACTTCCTAGCGGGGGGTCCTCCTACAATGAGCAGTTCTTC.

The rearrangement joins TRBV4-1 to TRBJ1-1; tentative D call: TRBD1 (5 bases). Trimming shortened V by 0 bases and J by 8 bases, and 10 bases separated the two germline ends. The V gene's germline CDR1 is MGHRA and CDR2 YSYEKL. This CDR3 is 13 amino acids long. The CDR3, as DNA: TGCGCCAGCAGCCAAGATCAGGGATCCGAAGCTTTCTTT. Its translation: CASSQDQGSEAFF.

The V and J genes are TRBV5-1 and TRBJ1-3; D is unresolved. Deletions cut 0 bases from V and 6 bases from J, with 10 bases between. CDR1 and CDR2 (germline): SGHRS, YFSETQ. There are 14 residues in the CDR3. The CDR3 DNA reads TGCGCCAGCAGCTTGGGGCGGGTTGAAAACACCATATATTTT. Encoded protein: CASSLGRVENTIYF.

This sequence joins TRBV14 and TRBJ1-6; no definite D call. Germline CDR1 reads SGHDN; CDR2 reads FVKESK. The CDR3 is 12 residues long. With 1 base removed from V and 9 bases from J, the gap between germline ends came to 4 bases. The CDR3 reads CASSQGLSPLHF. The CDR3 DNA reads TGTGCCAGCAGCCAAGGTCTTTCACCCCTCCACTTT.

This clone is a singleton in its sample. The DNA for the CDR3 is TGTGCCAGCTCACCACCCCAGCGGGGGGCTCTCAATGAGCAGTTCTTC. This encodes CASSPPQRGALNEQFF. This chain uses TRBV18 with TRBJ2-1; 9 bases are shared with TRBD2. Germline V gene sequence: CDR1 KGHSH, CDR2 LQKENI. The CDR3 loop spans 16 amino acids. The trim removed 0 bases at V and 6 bases at J, leaving 6 bases unmatched.

V usage is TRBV28 and J usage is TRBJ2-3; 8 nucleotides match TRBD2. The germline CDR1 and CDR2 sequences are MDHEN and SYDVKM. V shed 6 bases, J shed 6 bases, and the junction held 14 bases outside the gene matches. This CDR3 has 16 amino acids. This chain's CDR3 is CASSPTGTRSKDTQYF. In nucleotides, the CDR3 is TGTGCCAGCAGCCCGACCGGGACTAGGAGTAAGGATACGCAGTATTTT. Looking up the rest from reference TRBV28 and TRBJ2-3 gives the full variable domain: DVKVTQSSRYLVKRTGEKVFLECVQDMDHENMFWYRQDPGLGLRLIYFSYDVKMKEKGDIPEGYSVSREKKERFSLILESASTNQTSMYLCASSPTGTRSKDTQYFGPGTRLTVL.